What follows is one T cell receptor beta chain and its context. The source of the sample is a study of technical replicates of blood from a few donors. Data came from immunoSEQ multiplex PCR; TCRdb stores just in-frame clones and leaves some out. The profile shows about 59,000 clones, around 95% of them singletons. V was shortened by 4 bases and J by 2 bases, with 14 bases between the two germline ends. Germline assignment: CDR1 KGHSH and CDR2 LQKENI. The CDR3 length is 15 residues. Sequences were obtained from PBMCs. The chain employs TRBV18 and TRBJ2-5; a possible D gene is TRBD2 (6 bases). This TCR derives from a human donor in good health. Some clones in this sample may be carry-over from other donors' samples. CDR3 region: CASSLGSGPQETQYF. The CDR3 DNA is TGTGCCAGCTCACTCGGTAGCGGACCACAAGAGACCCAGTACTTC.